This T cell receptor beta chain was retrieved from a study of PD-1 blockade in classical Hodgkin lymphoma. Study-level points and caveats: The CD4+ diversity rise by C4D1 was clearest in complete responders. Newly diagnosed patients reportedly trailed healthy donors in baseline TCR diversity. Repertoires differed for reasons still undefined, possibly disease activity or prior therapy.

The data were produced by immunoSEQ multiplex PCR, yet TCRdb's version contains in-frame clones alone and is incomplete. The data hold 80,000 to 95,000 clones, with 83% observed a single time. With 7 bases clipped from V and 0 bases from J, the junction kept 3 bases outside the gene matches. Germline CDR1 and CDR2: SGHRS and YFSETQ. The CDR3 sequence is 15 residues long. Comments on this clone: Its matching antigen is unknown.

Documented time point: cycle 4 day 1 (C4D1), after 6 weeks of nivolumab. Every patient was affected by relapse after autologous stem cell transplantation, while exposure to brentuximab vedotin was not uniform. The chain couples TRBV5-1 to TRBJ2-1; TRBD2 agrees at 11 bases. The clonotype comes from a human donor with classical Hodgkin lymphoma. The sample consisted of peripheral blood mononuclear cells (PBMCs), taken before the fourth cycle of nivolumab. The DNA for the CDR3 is TGCGCCAGCGGGACTAGCGGACTCTCCTACAATGAGCAGTTCTTC. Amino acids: CASGTSGLSYNEQFF.